This is a list of T cell receptor beta chains from one sample in a study of follicular helper T cells after annual influenza vaccination. Produced via immunoSEQ multiplex PCR; TCRdb's table is partial and in-frame only. The sample includes roughly 7,000 clones, approximately 83% seen only once; the top ten take 1.6%. Sequencing was performed on CXCR5+ CD38- circulating T follicular helper cells from blood, taken 7 days after influenza vaccination. The origin of the receptors is an adult who received the influenza vaccine. Both conserved end residues are part of each CDR3. The D gene is left open where the match is weak. Size values are once, few and many counts, or a class for expanded clones, and some rows have none.

D gene: NA; V gene: TRBV4-1; J gene: TRBJ1-1; clone size: once; CDR3 DNA: TGCGCCAGCAGCCAAGATAGAGAGTTCGAAGCTTTCTTT; CDR3 protein: CASSQDREFEAFF
D gene: NA; V gene: TRBV7-3; J gene: TRBJ2-1; clone size: NA; CDR3 DNA: TGTGCCAGCAGCTTAGGAGCGGGCTCCTACAATGAGCAGTTCTTC; CDR3 protein: CASSLGAGSYNEQFF
D gene: TRBD2; V gene: TRBV7-8; J gene: TRBJ2-1; clone size: NA; CDR3 DNA: TGTGCCAGCAGCTTATCCGGGAGGATCGGGTCCTACAATGAGCAGTTCTTC; CDR3 protein: CASSLSGRIGSYNEQFF
D gene: NA; V gene: TRBV28; J gene: TRBJ1-5; clone size: once; CDR3 DNA: TGTGCCAGCAGTTTCCCAATGAGGGGGTATCAGCCCCAGCATTTT; CDR3 protein: CASSFPMRGYQPQHF
D gene: NA; V gene: TRBV4-1; J gene: TRBJ1-5; clone size: NA; CDR3 DNA: TGCGCCAGCAGCCAAGATCAACGGAGACCGAATCAGCCCCAGCATTTT; CDR3 protein: CASSQDQRRPNQPQHF
D gene: TRBD2; V gene: TRBV15; J gene: TRBJ2-1; clone size: NA; CDR3 DNA: TGTGCCACCAGCCCCGGGGGGAGTAGCTTCCATGAGCAGTTCTTC; CDR3 protein: CATSPGGSSFHEQFF
D gene: NA; V gene: TRBV11-1; J gene: TRBJ1-3; clone size: NA; CDR3 DNA: TGTGCCAGCAGCTTAATCCCTGGAAACACCATATATTTT; CDR3 protein: CASSLIPGNTIYF
D gene: NA; V gene: TRBV12-5; J gene: TRBJ2-1; clone size: NA; CDR3 DNA: TGTGCTAGTGGACCTGGGGATGAGCAGTTCTTC; CDR3 protein: CASGPGDEQFF
D gene: NA; V gene: TRBV6-6; J gene: TRBJ1-5; clone size: once; CDR3 DNA: TGTGCCAGCAGTTACTCAGGGGGAGTGAGCAATCAGCCCCAGCATTTT; CDR3 protein: CASSYSGGVSNQPQHF
D gene: NA; V gene: TRBV6-5; J gene: TRBJ1-4; clone size: once; CDR3 DNA: TGTGCCAGCAGCCTACAGGGCTATAATGAAAAACTGTTTTTT; CDR3 protein: CASSLQGYNEKLFF
D gene: NA; V gene: TRBV29-1; J gene: TRBJ2-7; clone size: NA; CDR3 DNA: TGCAGCGCCGTGGGCGGTCTGACTCTTTACGAGCAGTACTTC; CDR3 protein: CSAVGGLTLYEQYF
D gene: TRBD2; V gene: TRBV18; J gene: TRBJ2-3; clone size: NA; CDR3 DNA: TGTGCCAGCTCACCGGGGGGGATACGGCCTAGCACAGATACGCAGTATTTT; CDR3 protein: CASSPGGIRPSTDTQYF
D gene: NA; V gene: TRBV18; J gene: TRBJ1-4; clone size: few; CDR3 DNA: TGTGCCAGCTCAGCGTCCCTGACTGAAAAACTGTTTTTT; CDR3 protein: CASSASLTEKLFF
D gene: TRBD2; V gene: TRBV7-2; J gene: TRBJ2-3; clone size: NA; CDR3 DNA: TGTGCCAGCAGCTTAGGCATAGCGGGAGGGACAGATACGCAGTATTTT; CDR3 protein: CASSLGIAGGTDTQYF
D gene: TRBD2; V gene: TRBV5-1; J gene: TRBJ2-2; clone size: NA; CDR3 DNA: TGCGCCAGCAGTACTAGCGGGATTGGAGACACCGGGGAGCTGTTTTTT; CDR3 protein: CASSTSGIGDTGELFF
D gene: TRBD1; V gene: TRBV5-1; J gene: TRBJ2-7; clone size: NA; CDR3 DNA: TGCGCCAGCAGCAATGGCTTCCGGGACAGGGTCCACGAGCAGTACTTC; CDR3 protein: CASSNGFRDRVHEQYF
D gene: TRBD2; V gene: TRBV5-1; J gene: TRBJ2-7; clone size: NA; CDR3 DNA: TGCGCCAGCAGCCCTGGTCTAGCGGGAGACGAGCAGTACTTC; CDR3 protein: CASSPGLAGDEQYF
D gene: NA; V gene: TRBV2; J gene: TRBJ1-2; clone size: NA; CDR3 DNA: TGTGCCAGCAGTGTACAGGGTCATGGCTACACCTTC; CDR3 protein: CASSVQGHGYTF
D gene: TRBD2; V gene: TRBV7-6; J gene: TRBJ2-1; clone size: NA; CDR3 DNA: TGTGCCAGCAGCTTAGGACTAGCGGGAGGCTCCGACTACAATGAGCAGTTCTTC; CDR3 protein: CASSLGLAGGSDYNEQFF
D gene: TRBD1; V gene: TRBV5-1; J gene: TRBJ2-7; clone size: NA; CDR3 DNA: TGCGCCAGCAGCTTGGCCGGGACAGGGGAATACGAGCAGTACTTC; CDR3 protein: CASSLAGTGEYEQYF
D gene: NA; V gene: TRBV28; J gene: TRBJ1-1; clone size: once; CDR3 DNA: TGTGCCAGCAGCTACACTGAAGCTTTCTTT; CDR3 protein: CASSYTEAFF
D gene: TRBD1; V gene: TRBV6-1; J gene: TRBJ1-2; clone size: NA; CDR3 DNA: TGTGCCAGCAGTGAAGGGGACAGACGACCCTATGGCTACACCTTC; CDR3 protein: CASSEGDRRPYGYTF
D gene: TRBD2; V gene: TRBV27; J gene: TRBJ2-7; clone size: NA; CDR3 DNA: TGTGCCAGCCGACTAGCGGGAAAGGCTACAAACGAGCAGTACTTC; CDR3 protein: CASRLAGKATNEQYF
D gene: NA; V gene: TRBV7-9; J gene: TRBJ1-2; clone size: NA; CDR3 DNA: TGTGCCAGCAGCTTCCCAGGCTATGGCTACACCTTC; CDR3 protein: CASSFPGYGYTF
D gene: NA; V gene: TRBV5-1; J gene: TRBJ2-6; clone size: NA; CDR3 DNA: TGCGCCAGCAGCACCGGGACTTTGGGAACTGGGGCCAACGTCCTGACTTTC; CDR3 protein: CASSTGTLGTGANVLTF
D gene: NA; V gene: TRBV6-6; J gene: TRBJ2-6; clone size: NA; CDR3 DNA: TGTGCCAGCAGAGCCACATTAGCTGGGGCCAACGTCCTGACTTTC; CDR3 protein: CASRATLAGANVLTF
D gene: TRBD1; V gene: TRBV2; J gene: TRBJ1-1; clone size: NA; CDR3 DNA: TGTGCCAGCAGTGAAATGGACAGGGAAGCTTTCTTT; CDR3 protein: CASSEMDREAFF
D gene: NA; V gene: TRBV5-1; J gene: TRBJ2-5; clone size: NA; CDR3 DNA: TGCGCCAGCAGCTTGGAACGGTTACAAGAGACCCAGTACTTC; CDR3 protein: CASSLERLQETQYF
D gene: NA; V gene: TRBV2; J gene: TRBJ1-1; clone size: few; CDR3 DNA: TGTGCCAGCAGGAGCAAGCAAATGAACACTGAAGCTTTCTTT; CDR3 protein: CASRSKQMNTEAFF
D gene: NA; V gene: TRBV15; J gene: TRBJ2-5; clone size: NA; CDR3 DNA: TGTGCCACCAGCAGAGTGGGTCCCCAGGGTAGAGAGACCCAGTACTTC; CDR3 protein: CATSRVGPQGRETQYF
D gene: NA; V gene: TRBV28; J gene: TRBJ2-7; clone size: NA; CDR3 DNA: TGTGCCAGCAGACCGCTACGTGGACAGTTCGCCTACGAGCAGTACTTC; CDR3 protein: CASRPLRGQFAYEQYF
D gene: TRBD1; V gene: TRBV11-2; J gene: TRBJ1-6; clone size: NA; CDR3 DNA: TGTGCCAGCAGCCCGTGGACAGGCTTCGATTCACCCCTCCACTTT; CDR3 protein: CASSPWTGFDSPLHF
D gene: TRBD1; V gene: TRBV5-6; J gene: TRBJ2-4; clone size: NA; CDR3 DNA: TGTGCCAGCAGCTTGTGGGACAGACGAAACATTCAGTACTTC; CDR3 protein: CASSLWDRRNIQYF
D gene: NA; V gene: TRBV18; J gene: TRBJ1-2; clone size: NA; CDR3 DNA: TGTGCCAGCTCACCCCAACAGGGAAGTGGCTACACCTTC; CDR3 protein: CASSPQQGSGYTF
D gene: NA; V gene: TRBV5-1; J gene: TRBJ2-1; clone size: once; CDR3 DNA: TGCGCCAGCAGCTTCCCGAGCTCCTACAATGAGCAGTTCTTC; CDR3 protein: CASSFPSSYNEQFF
D gene: NA; V gene: TRBV7-3; J gene: TRBJ2-3; clone size: NA; CDR3 DNA: TGTGCCAGCAGCTTAATCGGCACAGATACGCAGTATTTT; CDR3 protein: CASSLIGTDTQYF
D gene: TRBD2; V gene: TRBV10-3; J gene: TRBJ2-7; clone size: NA; CDR3 DNA: TGTGCCATCAGTGAGTCGGCGGGAGGGCTCGGCGAGCAGTACTTC; CDR3 protein: CAISESAGGLGEQYF
D gene: TRBD2; V gene: TRBV9; J gene: TRBJ2-7; clone size: NA; CDR3 DNA: TGTGCCAGCAGCTCGCGGGACTACTCCTACGAGCAGTACTTC; CDR3 protein: CASSSRDYSYEQYF
D gene: NA; V gene: TRBV30; J gene: TRBJ1-4; clone size: NA; CDR3 DNA: TGTGCCTGGAGCAGGACCCCGGTCCTAGGAGGGTCGAAGAGTGAAAAACTGTTTTTT; CDR3 protein: CAWSRTPVLGGSKSEKLFF
D gene: NA; V gene: TRBV6-6; J gene: TRBJ1-3; clone size: NA; CDR3 DNA: TGTGCCAGCAGTTATCCAGGGGCGGGAAACACCATATATTTT; CDR3 protein: CASSYPGAGNTIYF
D gene: NA; V gene: TRBV5-5; J gene: TRBJ1-3; clone size: NA; CDR3 DNA: TGTGCCAGCAGCTTGGCCGGGTTCTCTGGAAACACCATATATTTT; CDR3 protein: CASSLAGFSGNTIYF
D gene: NA; V gene: TRBV2; J gene: TRBJ2-2; clone size: NA; CDR3 DNA: TGTGCCAGCAGCCACGGTTTCACCGGGGAGCTGTTTTTT; CDR3 protein: CASSHGFTGELFF